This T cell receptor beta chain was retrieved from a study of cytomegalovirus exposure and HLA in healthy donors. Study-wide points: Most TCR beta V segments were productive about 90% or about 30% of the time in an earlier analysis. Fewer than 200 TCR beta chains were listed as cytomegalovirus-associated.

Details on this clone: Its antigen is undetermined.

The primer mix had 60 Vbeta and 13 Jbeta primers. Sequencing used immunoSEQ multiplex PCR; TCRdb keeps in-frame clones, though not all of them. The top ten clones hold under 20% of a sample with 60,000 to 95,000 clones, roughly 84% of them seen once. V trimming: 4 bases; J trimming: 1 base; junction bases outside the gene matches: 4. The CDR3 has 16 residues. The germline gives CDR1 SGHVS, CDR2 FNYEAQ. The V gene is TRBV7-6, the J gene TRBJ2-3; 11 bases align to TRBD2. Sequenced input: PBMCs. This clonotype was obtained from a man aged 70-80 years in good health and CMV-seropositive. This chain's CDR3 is CASSYNSGRGTDTQYF. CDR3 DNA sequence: TGTGCCAGCAGCTACAATAGCGGGAGGGGCACAGATACGCAGTATTTT.